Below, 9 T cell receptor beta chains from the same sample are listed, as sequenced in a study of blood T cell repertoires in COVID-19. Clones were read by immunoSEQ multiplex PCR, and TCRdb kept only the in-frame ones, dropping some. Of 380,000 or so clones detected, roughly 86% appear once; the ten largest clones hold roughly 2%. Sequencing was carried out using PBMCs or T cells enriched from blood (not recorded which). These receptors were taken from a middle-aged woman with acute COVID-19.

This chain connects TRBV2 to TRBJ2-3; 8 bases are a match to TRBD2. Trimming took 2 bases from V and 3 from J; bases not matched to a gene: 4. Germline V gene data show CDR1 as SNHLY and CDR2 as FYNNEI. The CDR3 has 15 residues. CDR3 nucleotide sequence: TGTGCCAGCAGTGAACGGGGACTAGTGACAGATACGCAGTATTTT. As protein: CASSERGLVTDTQYF.

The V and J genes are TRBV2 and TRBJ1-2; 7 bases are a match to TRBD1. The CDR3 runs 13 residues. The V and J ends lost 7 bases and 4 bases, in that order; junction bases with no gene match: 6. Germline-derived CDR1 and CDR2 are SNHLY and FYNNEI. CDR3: CASIAEGAYGYTF. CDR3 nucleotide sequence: TGTGCCAGCATTGCGGAGGGGGCCTATGGCTACACCTTC. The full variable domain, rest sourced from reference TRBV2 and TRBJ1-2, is EPEVTQTPSHQVTQMGQEVILRCVPISNHLYFYWYRQILGQKVEFLVSFYNNEISEKSEIFDDQFSVERPDGSNFTLKIRSTKLEDSAMYFCASIAEGAYGYTFGSGTRLTVV.

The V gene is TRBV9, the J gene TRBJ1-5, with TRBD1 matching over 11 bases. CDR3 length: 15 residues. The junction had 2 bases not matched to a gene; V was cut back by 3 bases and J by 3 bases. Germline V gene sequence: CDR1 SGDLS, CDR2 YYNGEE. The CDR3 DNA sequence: TGTGCCAGCAGCGGGACAGGGGGCCCCAATCAGCCCCAGCATTTT. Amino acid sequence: CASSGTGGPNQPQHF.

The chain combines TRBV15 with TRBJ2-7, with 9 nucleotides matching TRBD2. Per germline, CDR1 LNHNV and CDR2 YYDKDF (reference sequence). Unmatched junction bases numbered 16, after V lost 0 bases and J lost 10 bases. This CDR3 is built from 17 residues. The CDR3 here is CATSRDNPSGGPGKQYF. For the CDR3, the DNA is TGTGCCACCAGCAGAGATAACCCCAGCGGGGGGCCAGGGAAACAGTACTTC.

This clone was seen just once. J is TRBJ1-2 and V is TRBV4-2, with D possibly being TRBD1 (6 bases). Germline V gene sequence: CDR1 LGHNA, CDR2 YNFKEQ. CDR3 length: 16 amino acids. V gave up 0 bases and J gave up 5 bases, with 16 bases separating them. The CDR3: CASSQEMEQGGYGYTF. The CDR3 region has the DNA TGTGCCAGCAGCCAAGAAATGGAACAGGGAGGGTATGGCTACACCTTC.

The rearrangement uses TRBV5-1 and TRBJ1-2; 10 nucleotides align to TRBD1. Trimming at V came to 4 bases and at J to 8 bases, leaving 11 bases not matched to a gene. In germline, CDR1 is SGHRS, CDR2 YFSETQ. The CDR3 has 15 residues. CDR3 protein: CASSVRQGASKGYTF. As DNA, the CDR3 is TGCGCCAGCAGCGTAAGACAGGGGGCGTCTAAAGGCTACACCTTC. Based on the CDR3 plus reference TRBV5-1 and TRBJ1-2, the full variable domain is KAGVTQTPRYLIKTRGQQVTLSCSPISGHRSVSWYQQTPGQGLQFLFEYFSETQRNKGNFPGRFSGRQFSNSRSEMNVSTLELGDSALYLCASSVRQGASKGYTFGSGTRLTVV.

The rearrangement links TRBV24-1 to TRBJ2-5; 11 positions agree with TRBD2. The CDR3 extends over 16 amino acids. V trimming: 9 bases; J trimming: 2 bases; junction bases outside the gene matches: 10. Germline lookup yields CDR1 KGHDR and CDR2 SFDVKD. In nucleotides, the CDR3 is TGTGCCACCGACCCCGGGACTAGCGGACTTCAAGAGACCCAGTACTTC. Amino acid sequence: CATDPGTSGLQETQYF.

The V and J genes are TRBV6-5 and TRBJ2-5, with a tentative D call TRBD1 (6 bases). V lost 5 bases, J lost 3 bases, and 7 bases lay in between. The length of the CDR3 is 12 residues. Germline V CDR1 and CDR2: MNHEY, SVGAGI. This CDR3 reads CASSHREETQYF. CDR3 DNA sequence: TGTGCCAGCAGTCACAGGGAAGAGACCCAGTACTTC.

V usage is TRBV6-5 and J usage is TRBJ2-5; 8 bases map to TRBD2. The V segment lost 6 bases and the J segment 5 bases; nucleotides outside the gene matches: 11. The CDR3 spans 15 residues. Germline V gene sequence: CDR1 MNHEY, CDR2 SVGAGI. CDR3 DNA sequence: TGTGCCAGCAGAACAGGGACTAGTGTTGGGGAGACCCAGTACTTC. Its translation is CASRTGTSVGETQYF.